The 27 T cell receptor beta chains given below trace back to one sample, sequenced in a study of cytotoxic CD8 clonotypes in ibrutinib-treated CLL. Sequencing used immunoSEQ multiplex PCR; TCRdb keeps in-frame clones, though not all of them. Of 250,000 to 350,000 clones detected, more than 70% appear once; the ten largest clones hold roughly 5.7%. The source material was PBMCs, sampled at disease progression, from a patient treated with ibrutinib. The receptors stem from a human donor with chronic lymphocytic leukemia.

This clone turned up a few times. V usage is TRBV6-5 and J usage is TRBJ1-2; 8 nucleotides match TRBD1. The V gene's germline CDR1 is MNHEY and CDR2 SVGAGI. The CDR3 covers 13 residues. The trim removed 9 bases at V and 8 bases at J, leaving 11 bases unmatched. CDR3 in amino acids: CASRRTGLDGYTF. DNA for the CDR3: TGTGCCAGTAGAAGGACAGGGCTGGACGGCTACACCTTC.

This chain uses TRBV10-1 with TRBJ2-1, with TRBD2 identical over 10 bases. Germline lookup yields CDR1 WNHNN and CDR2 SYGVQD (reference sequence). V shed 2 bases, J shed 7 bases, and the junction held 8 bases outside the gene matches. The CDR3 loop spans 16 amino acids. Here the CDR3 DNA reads TGCGCCAGCAGTGAGGTACGGCTAGCGGGGGTGAATGAGCAGTTCTTC. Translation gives CASSEVRLAGVNEQFF.

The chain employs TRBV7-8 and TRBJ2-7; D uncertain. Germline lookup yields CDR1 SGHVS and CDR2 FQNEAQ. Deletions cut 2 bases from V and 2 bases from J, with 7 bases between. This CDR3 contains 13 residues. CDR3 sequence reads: CASSLLQAYEQYF. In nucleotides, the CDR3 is TGTGCCAGCAGCTTACTGCAGGCCTACGAGCAGTACTTC.

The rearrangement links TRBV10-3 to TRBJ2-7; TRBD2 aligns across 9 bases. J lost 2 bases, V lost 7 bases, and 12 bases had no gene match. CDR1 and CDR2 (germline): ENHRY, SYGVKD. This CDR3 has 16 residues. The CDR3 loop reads CAIMTQSGGTPYEQYF. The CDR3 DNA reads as TGTGCCATCATGACACAAAGCGGGGGGACTCCCTACGAGCAGTACTTC.

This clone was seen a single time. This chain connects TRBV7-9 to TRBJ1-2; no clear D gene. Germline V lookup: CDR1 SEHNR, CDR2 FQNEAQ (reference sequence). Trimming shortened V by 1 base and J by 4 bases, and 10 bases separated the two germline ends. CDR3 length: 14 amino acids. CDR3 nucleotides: TGTGCCAGCAGCTTAGAAACCCTCGTCTATGGCTACACCTTC. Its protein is CASSLETLVYGYTF.

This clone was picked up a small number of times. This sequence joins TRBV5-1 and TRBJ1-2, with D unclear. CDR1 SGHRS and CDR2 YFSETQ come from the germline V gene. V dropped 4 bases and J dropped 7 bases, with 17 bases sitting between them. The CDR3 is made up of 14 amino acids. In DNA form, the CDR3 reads TGCGCCAGCAGCATGTACGCATCCCCCGGTGGCTACACCTTC. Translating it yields CASSMYASPGGYTF.

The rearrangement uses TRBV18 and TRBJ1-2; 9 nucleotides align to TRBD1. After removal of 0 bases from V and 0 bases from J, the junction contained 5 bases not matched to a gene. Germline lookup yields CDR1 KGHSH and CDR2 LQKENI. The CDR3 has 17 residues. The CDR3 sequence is CASSPPGQGYPNYGYTF. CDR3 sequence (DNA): TGTGCCAGCTCACCACCGGGACAGGGATACCCTAACTATGGCTACACCTTC.

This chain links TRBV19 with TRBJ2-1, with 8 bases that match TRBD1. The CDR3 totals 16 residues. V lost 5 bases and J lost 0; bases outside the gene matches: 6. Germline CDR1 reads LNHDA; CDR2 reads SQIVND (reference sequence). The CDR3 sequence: CASSVDRVSSYNEQFF. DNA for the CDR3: TGTGCCAGTAGTGTGGACAGGGTGAGCTCCTACAATGAGCAGTTCTTC.

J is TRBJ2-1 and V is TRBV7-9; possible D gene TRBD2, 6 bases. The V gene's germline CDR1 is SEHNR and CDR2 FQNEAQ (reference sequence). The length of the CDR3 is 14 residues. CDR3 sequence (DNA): TGTGTCCAGGCTAGCGATAGCTCCTACAATGAGCAGTTCTTC. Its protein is CVQASDSSYNEQFF.

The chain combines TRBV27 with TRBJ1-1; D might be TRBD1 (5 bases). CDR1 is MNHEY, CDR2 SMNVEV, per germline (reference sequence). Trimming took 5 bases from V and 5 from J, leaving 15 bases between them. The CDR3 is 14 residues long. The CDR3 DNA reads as TGTGCCAGCAGTCCCACAGGAGGAGGAACTGAAGCTTTCTTT. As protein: CASSPTGGGTEAFF.

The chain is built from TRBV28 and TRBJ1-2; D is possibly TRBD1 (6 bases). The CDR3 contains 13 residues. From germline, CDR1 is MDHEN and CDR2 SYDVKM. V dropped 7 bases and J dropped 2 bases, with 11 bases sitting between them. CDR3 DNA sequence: TGTGCCAGCAAGACAGGCGCCAACTATGGCTACACCTTC. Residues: CASKTGANYGYTF.

The CDR3 bases are TGTGCCAGCAGCGTCCGAGCGGGGGTGGATGAGCAGTTCTTC. It is translated as CASSVRAGVDEQFF. The chain links TRBV9 to TRBJ2-1; 8 bases are shared with TRBD2. Trimming cost V 2 bases and J 8 bases; bases outside gene matches: 6. This CDR3 region has 14 residues. The germline gives CDR1 SGDLS, CDR2 YYNGEE. The full variable domain, rest sourced from reference TRBV9 and TRBJ2-1, is DSGVTQTPKHLITATGQRVTLRCSPRSGDLSVYWYQQSLDQGLQFLIQYYNGEERAKGNILERFSAQQFPDLHSELNLSSLELGDSALYFCASSVRAGVDEQFFGPGTRLTVL.

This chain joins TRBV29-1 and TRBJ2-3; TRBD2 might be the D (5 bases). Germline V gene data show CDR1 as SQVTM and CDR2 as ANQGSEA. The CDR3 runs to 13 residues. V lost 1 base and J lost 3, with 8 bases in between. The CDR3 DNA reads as TGCAGCGTTGAAGGCCTAGCTACAGATACGCAGTATTTT. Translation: CSVEGLATDTQYF.

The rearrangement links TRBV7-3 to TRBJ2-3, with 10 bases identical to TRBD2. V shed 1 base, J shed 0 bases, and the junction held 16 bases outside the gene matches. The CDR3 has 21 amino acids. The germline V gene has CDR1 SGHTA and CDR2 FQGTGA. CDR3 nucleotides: TGTGCCAGCAGCTTAATCCCCATAAGCGGGGGGGCCGGCCCTAGCACAGATACGCAGTATTTT. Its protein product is CASSLIPISGGAGPSTDTQYF.

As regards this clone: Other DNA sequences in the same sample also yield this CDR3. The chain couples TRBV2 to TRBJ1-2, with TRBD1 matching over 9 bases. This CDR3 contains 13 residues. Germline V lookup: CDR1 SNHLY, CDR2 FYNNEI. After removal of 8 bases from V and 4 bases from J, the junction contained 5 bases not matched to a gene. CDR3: CASSGDRVYGYTF. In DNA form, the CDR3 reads TGTGCCAGCTCCGGGGACAGGGTCTATGGCTACACCTTC.

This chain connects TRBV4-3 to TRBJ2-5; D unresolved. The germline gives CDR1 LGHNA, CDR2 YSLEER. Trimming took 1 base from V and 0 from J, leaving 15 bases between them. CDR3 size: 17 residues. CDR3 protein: CASSQAIRRTYQETQYF. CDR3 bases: TGCGCCAGCAGCCAAGCTATTAGGAGAACGTACCAAGAGACCCAGTACTTC.

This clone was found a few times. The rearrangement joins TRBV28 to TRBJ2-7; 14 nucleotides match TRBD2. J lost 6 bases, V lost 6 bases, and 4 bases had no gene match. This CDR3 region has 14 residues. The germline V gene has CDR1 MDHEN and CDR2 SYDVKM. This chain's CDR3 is CASRGLAGAGEQYF. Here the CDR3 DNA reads TGTGCCAGCAGGGGACTAGCGGGAGCGGGCGAGCAGTACTTC.

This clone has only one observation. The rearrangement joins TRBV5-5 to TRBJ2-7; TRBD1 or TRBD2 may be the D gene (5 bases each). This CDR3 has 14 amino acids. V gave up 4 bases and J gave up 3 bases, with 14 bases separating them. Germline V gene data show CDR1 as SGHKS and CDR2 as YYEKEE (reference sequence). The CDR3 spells CASSPFGGGYEQYF. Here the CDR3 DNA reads TGTGCCAGCAGCCCGTTTGGGGGTGGCTACGAGCAGTACTTC.

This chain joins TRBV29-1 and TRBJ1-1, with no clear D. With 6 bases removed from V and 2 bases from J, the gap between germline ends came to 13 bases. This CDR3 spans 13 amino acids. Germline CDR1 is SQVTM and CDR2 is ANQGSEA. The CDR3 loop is CSVLGRGNTEAFF. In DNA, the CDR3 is TGCAGCGTGCTAGGACGGGGAAACACTGAAGCTTTCTTT.

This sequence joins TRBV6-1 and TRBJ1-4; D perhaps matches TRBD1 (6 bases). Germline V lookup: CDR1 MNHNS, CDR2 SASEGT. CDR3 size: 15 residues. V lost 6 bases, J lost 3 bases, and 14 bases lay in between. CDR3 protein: CASRLKGGSNEKLFF. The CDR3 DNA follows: TGTGCCAGCAGACTAAAGGGGGGCTCTAATGAAAAACTGTTTTTT.

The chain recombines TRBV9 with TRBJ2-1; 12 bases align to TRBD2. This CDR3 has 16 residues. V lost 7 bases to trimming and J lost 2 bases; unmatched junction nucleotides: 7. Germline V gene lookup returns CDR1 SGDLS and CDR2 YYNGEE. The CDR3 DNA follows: TGTGCCAGCGATGGGTCTAGCGGGAGGGCCTACAATGAGCAGTTCTTC. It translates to CASDGSSGRAYNEQFF.

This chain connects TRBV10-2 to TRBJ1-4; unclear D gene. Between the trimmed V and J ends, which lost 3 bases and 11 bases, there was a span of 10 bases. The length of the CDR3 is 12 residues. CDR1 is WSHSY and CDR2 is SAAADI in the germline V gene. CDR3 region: CASSDGRPKLFF. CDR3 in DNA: TGCGCCAGCAGTGACGGGCGCCCGAAACTGTTTTTT.

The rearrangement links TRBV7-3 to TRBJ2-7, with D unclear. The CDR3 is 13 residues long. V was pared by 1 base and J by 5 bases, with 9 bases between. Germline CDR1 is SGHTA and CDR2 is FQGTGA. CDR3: CASSLNPANEQYF. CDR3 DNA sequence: TGTGCCAGCAGCTTAAATCCGGCTAACGAGCAGTACTTC. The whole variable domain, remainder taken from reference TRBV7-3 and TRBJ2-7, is GAGVSQTPSNKVTEKGKYVELRCDPISGHTALYWYRQSLGQGPEFLIYFQGTGAADDSGLPNDRFFAVRPEGSVSTLKIQRTERGDSAVYLCASSLNPANEQYFGPGTRLTVT.

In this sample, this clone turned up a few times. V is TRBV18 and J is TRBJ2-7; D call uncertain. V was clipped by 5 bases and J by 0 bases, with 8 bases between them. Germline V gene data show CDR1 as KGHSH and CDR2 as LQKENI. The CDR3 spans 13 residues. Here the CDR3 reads CASSAESSYEQYF. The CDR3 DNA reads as TGTGCCAGCTCAGCGGAGAGCTCCTACGAGCAGTACTTC.

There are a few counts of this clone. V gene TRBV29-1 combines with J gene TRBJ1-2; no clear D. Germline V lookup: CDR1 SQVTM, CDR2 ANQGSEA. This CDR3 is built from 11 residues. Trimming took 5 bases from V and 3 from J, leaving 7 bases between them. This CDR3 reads CSVHKDYGYTF. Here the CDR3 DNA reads TGCAGCGTTCACAAGGACTATGGCTACACCTTC.

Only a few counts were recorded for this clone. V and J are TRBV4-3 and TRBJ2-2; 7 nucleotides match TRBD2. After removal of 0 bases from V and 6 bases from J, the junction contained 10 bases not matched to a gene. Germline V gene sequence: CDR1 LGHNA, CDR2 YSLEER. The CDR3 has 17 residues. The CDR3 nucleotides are TGCGCCAGCAGCCAAGACGGGGGGTACGCGAATTCCGGGGAGCTGTTTTTT. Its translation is CASSQDGGYANSGELFF.

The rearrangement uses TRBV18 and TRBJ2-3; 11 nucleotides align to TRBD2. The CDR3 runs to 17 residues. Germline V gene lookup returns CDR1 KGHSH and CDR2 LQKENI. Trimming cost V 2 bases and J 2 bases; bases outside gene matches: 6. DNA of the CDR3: TGTGCCAGCTCACCAACTAGCGGGGGCGCATACACAGATACGCAGTATTTT. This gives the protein CASSPTSGGAYTDTQYF.